This T cell receptor (beta chain) was identified in a study of blood T cells in healthy people across ages. Whole-study findings and limits: As age increased, TCR beta diversity per million T cells fell in a roughly linear fashion.

It was with a sample-barcoded 5' primer and a J-beta primer mix that a second PCR of roughly 7 to 12 cycles was run. MiXCR, run by TCRdb on the 5' RACE reads, gives a single entry per CDR3 protein. The sample has about 640,000 distinct CDR3 sequences, 40% to 45% seen once. To note about this clonotype: Its antigen is not known.

Ten milliliters of peripheral blood were drawn from each donor into EDTA-treated tubes. CDR1 and CDR2 (germline): SGHTS, YDEGEE. CDR3 length: 18 amino acids. With V trimmed by 4 bases and J by 4 bases, 16 bases remained unmatched. Specimen: blood. The TCR was taken from a man older than 75 in good health. The V and J genes are TRBV5-8 and TRBJ1-1; 10 nucleotides agree with TRBD1. CDR3 nucleotide sequence: TGTGCCAGCAGCCCAAGTCCCGGGACAGGGGACGGGGGCACTGAAGCTTTCTTT. This codes for CASSPSPGTGDGGTEAFF.